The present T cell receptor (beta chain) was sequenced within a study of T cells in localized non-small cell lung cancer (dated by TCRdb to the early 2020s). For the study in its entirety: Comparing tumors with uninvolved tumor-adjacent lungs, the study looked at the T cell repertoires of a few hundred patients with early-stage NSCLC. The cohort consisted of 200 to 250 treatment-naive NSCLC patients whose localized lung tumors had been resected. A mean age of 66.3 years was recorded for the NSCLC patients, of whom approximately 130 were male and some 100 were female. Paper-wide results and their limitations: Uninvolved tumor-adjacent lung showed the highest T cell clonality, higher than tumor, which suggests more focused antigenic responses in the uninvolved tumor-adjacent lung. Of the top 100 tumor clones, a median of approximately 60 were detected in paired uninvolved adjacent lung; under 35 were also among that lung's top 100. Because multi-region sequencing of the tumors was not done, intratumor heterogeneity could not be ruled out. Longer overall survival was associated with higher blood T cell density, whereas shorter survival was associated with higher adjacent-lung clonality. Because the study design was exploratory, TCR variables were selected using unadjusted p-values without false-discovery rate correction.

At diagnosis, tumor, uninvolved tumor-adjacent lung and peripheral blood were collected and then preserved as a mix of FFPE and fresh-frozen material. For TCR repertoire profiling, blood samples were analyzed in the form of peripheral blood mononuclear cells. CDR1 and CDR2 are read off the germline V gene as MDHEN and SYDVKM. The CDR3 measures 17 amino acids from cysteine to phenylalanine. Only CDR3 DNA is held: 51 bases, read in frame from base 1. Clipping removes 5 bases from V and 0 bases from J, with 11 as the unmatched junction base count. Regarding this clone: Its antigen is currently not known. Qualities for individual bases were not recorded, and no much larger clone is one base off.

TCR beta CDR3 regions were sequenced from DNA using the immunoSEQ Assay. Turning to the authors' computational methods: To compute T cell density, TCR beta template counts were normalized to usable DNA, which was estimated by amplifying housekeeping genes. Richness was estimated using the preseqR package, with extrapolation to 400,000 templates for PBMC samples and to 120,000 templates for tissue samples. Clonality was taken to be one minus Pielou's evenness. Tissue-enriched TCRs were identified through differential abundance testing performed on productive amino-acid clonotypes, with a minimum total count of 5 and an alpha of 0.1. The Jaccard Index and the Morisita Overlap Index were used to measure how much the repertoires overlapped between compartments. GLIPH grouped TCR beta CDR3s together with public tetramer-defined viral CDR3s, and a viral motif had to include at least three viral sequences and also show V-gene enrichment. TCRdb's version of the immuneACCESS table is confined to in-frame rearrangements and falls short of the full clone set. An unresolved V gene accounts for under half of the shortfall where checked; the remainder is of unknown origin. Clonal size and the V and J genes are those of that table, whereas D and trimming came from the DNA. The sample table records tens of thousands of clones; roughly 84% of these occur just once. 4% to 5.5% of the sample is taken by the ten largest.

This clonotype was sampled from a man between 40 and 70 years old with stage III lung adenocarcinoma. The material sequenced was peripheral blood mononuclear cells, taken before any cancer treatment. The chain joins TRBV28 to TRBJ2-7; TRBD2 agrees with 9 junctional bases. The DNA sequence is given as TGTGCCAGCAGTCCCTTTTACCCTAGCGGGACCTCCTACGAGCAGTACTTC. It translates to CASSPFYPSGTSYEQYF.